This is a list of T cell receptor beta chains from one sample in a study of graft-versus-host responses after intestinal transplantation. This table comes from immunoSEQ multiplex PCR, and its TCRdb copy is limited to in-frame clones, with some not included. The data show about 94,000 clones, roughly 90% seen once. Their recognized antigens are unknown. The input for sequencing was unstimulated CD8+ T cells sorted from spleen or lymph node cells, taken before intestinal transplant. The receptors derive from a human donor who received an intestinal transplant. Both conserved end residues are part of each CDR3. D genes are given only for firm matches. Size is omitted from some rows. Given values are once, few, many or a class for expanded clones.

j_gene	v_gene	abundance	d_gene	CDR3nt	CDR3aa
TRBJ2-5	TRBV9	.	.	TGTGCCAGCAGCGTAGTCGGTCCCAGCGGACAAGAGACCCAGTACTTC	CASSVVGPSGQETQYF
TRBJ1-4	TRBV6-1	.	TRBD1	TGTGCCAGCAGTGACCACAGGGGGGTTGAAAAACTGTTTTTT	CASSDHRGVEKLFF
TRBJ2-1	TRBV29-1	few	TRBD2	TGCAGCGGGACTAGCGCTTGGGATGAGCAGTTCTTC	CSGTSAWDEQFF
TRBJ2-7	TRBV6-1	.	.	TGTGCCAGCAGTCTCCAGACAGGTTCCCCCTACGAGCAGTACTTC	CASSLQTGSPYEQYF
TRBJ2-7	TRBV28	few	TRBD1	TGTGCCAGCAGTTTAGAGACAGGGGTTGAAGAGCAGTACTTC	CASSLETGVEEQYF
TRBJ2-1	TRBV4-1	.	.	TGCGCCAGCAGTCAACGAGGCAATGAGCAGTTCTTC	CASSQRGNEQFF
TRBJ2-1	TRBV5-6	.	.	TGTGCCAGCAGGACCGGGACCTACAATGAGCAGTTCTTC	CASRTGTYNEQFF
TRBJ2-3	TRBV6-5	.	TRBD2	TGTGCCAGCAGTTCCGGGGGGGGGCAAGATACGCAGTATTTT	CASSSGGGQDTQYF
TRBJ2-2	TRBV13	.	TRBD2	TGTGCCAGCAGCTTTGGACTAGCGGGAAACACCGGGGAGCTGTTTTTT	CASSFGLAGNTGELFF
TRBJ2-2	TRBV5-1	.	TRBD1	TGCGCCAGCAGCTTTTGGACAGGGGGTCGGGAGCTGTTTTTT	CASSFWTGGRELFF
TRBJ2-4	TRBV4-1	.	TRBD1	TGCGCCAGCAGCCCCACCGGGACAGCTACTCCAAACATTCAGTACTTC	CASSPTGTATPNIQYF
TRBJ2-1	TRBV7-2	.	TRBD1	TGTGCCAGCAGCCTGGACAGGGGGCCCTACAATGAGCAGTTCTTC	CASSLDRGPYNEQFF
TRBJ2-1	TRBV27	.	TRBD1	TGTGCCAGCAGTTTCCGGGACAGGGCAAATGAGCAGTTCTTC	CASSFRDRANEQFF
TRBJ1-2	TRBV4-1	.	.	TGCGCCAGCAGCCAAGAACACGGGACTAACTATGGCTACACCTTC	CASSQEHGTNYGYTF
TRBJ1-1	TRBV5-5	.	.	TGTGCCAGCAGGCTTGGGGGAGGGAACACTGAAGCTTTCTTT	CASRLGGGNTEAFF
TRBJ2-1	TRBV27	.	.	TGTGCCAGCAGTTTGGGGCTTAGCTCCTACAATGAGCAGTTCTTC	CASSLGLSSYNEQFF
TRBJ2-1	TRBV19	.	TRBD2	TGTGCCAGTAGTACCGAATACCTAGCGGGGGGCGAGAGCTCCTACAATGAGCAGTTCTTC	CASSTEYLAGGESSYNEQFF
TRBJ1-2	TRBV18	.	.	TGTGCCAGCTCACCACCCCTGGCAGATGGCTACACCTTC	CASSPPLADGYTF
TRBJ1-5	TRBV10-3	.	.	TGTGCCATCAGTGAGTCAGGGGGTTATAGCAATCAGCCCCAGCATTTT	CAISESGGYSNQPQHF
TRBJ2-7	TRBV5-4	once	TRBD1	TGTGCCAGCAGCTTAGATACAGGGGTCGAGCAGTACTTC	CASSLDTGVEQYF
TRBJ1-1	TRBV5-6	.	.	TGTGCCAGCAGCTTTAGCCCGAACACTGAAGCTTTCTTT	CASSFSPNTEAFF
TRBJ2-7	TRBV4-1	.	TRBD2	TGCGCCAGCAGCCAAGAATGGGCGGGAGGCGCATCCTACGAGCAGTACTTC	CASSQEWAGGASYEQYF
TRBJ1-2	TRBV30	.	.	TGTGCCTGGAGGTGGGGGGAGGCTAACTATGGCTACACCTTC	CAWRWGEANYGYTF
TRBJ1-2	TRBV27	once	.	TGTGCCAGCAGTTCCCTTGGGGGCGTGGGTAACGGCTACACCTTC	CASSSLGGVGNGYTF
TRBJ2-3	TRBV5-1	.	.	TGCGCCAGCAGCCACTCCAGCACAGATACGCAGTATTTT	CASSHSSTDTQYF
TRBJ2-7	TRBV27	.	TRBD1	TGTGCCAGCGGGGCCGGGACAGGGGGCTACGAGCAGTACTTC	CASGAGTGGYEQYF
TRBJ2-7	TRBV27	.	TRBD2	TGTGCCAGCAGTCCTCTTAGCGGGAGGGCCAACGAGCAGTACTTC	CASSPLSGRANEQYF
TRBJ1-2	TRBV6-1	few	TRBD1	TGTGCCATAAACTGGGGACAGGGCGATGGCTACACCTTC	CAINWGQGDGYTF
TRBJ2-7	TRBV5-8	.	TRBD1	TGTGCCAGCAGCTTTAGAGACAGGGACGAGCAGTACTTC	CASSFRDRDEQYF
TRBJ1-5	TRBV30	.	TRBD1	TGTGCCTGGAGTCCCGGGACAGTTAGCAATCAGCCCCAGCATTTT	CAWSPGTVSNQPQHF